This is a list of T cell receptor beta chains from one sample in a study of molecular identifiers for immune sequencing clone quantification. TCRdb ran MiXCR on the PCR reads and lists one entry per CDR3 protein. This sample has about half a million distinct CDR3 sequences; around 23% occur once, and the top ten carry around 0.76%. Sequenced sample: naive CD8+ T cells from blood, with Jurkat cell RNA spiked in. The receptors derive from a human donor in good health. Some libraries in this study had Jurkat cell RNA spiked in. The CDR3 runs from the conserved cysteine through the conserved F or W. A D gene is named only where the DNA matches it firmly. Clone sizes are given selectively: once, few, many, or a class where the clone is expanded.

D gene	clone size	J gene	V gene	CDR3 DNA	CDR3 protein
TRBD1	NA	TRBJ2-5	TRBV7-9	TGTGCCAGCAGCATACCGGGACAGCAGGCGGACGAGACCCAGTACTTC	CASSIPGQQADETQYF
TRBD1	many	TRBJ1-1	TRBV10-2	TGCGCCAGCAGTTTTGGACAGGGGGCGCGAACTGAAGCTTTCTTT	CASSFGQGARTEAFF
NA	NA	TRBJ1-2	TRBV6-5	TGTGCCAGCAGGCAGGGGATCTATGGCTACACCTTC	CASRQGIYGYTF
NA	many	TRBJ1-1	TRBV29-1	TGCAGCGTTGTTGTTGCAGCTGAAGCTTTCTTT	CSVVVAAEAFF
NA	few	TRBJ1-1	TRBV7-2	TGTGCCAGCAGCTCAGGGGTTTCAGGGTTTAGTGAAGCTCTCTTT	CASSSGVSGFSEALF
TRBD2	NA	TRBJ2-7	TRBV27	TGTGCCAGCAGAGGACTAGCGGGAGAATCCTACGAGCAGTACTTC	CASRGLAGESYEQYF
NA	many	TRBJ1-4	TRBV4-3	TGCGCCAGCAGCCAAGAATGGGGACGTCGGACTAATGAAAAACTGTTTTTT	CASSQEWGRRTNEKLFF
TRBD1	many	TRBJ2-2	TRBV24-1	TGTGCCACCAGTGATTTTAGGACCAATACAGGGGGCTGGGACACCGGGGAGCTGTTTTTT	CATSDFRTNTGGWDTGELFF
TRBD1	many	TRBJ1-1	TRBV29-1	TGCAGCGTTGAAGATCGGGAGACAGGGCCTGAAGCTTTCTTT	CSVEDRETGPEAFF
NA	NA	TRBJ2-1	TRBV13	TGTGCCAGCAGCCCCGAGAGTTTCAATGAGCAGTTCTTC	CASSPESFNEQFF
NA	NA	TRBJ1-1	TRBV5-1	TGCGCCAGCAGCTACGCCTTGAACACTGAAGCTTTCTTT	CASSYALNTEAFF
TRBD1	few	TRBJ2-2	TRBV27	TGTGCCAGCAGTTTTCAAAGGACAGGGCGCACCGGGGAGCTGTTTTTT	CASSFQRTGRTGELFF
TRBD2	many	TRBJ2-3	TRBV20-1	TGCAGTGCTACCCAGGGACTAGCGGACCCTGCGGATACGCAGTATTTT	CSATQGLADPADTQYF
NA	NA	TRBJ2-7	TRBV27	TGTGCCAGCAGTTTAGCCGGGGAAGGTTTCCCATACGAGCAGTACTTC	CASSLAGEGFPYEQYF
NA	many	TRBJ2-7	TRBV5-4	TGTGCCAGCAGTCAACAGGGATGGTACGAGCAGTACTTC	CASSQQGWYEQYF
TRBD1	few	TRBJ2-7	TRBV28	TGTGCCAGCAGTTTGTACGACAGGGCCCCCGAGCAGTACTTC	CASSLYDRAPEQYF
NA	few	TRBJ1-5	TRBV6-5	TGTGCCAGCAGTTACAGGTTGGGGAGCAATCAGCCCCAGCATTTT	CASSYRLGSNQPQHF
NA	NA	TRBJ2-7	TRBV6-2/TRBV6-3	TGTGCCAGCAGTTACGGTGCGGCGAGCTCCTACGAGCAGTACTTC	CASSYGAASSYEQYF
NA	many	TRBJ1-1	TRBV2	TGTGCCAGCCTAGAGCTAGGAAGCACTGAAGCTTTCTTT	CASLELGSTEAFF
NA	NA	TRBJ2-5	TRBV30	TGTGCCTGGTCACCAAGTCAAGAGACCCAGTACTTC	CAWSPSQETQYF
NA	NA	TRBJ2-7	TRBV20-1	TGCAGTGCTAGAAGACTAGACGGGGAAAACTACGAGCAGTACTTC	CSARRLDGENYEQYF
TRBD1	NA	TRBJ2-3	TRBV24-1	TGTGCCACCCGTGATCTAAGAACAGGGGTGGCAGATACGCAGTATTTT	CATRDLRTGVADTQYF
NA	few	TRBJ1-1	TRBV27	TGTGCCAGCAGTTTATCCCTCCCGGGGACGGACACTGAAGCTTTCTTT	CASSLSLPGTDTEAFF
NA	few	TRBJ2-2	TRBV7-9	TGTGCCAGCAGCTTTCCCGCACGGGGCCCCGGGGAGCTGTTTTTT	CASSFPARGPGELFF
NA	many	TRBJ1-5	TRBV19	TGTGCCAGTAGTATAGGGTCGCGCGGAAGCAATCAGCCCCAGCATTTT	CASSIGSRGSNQPQHF
NA	few	TRBJ2-7	TRBV5-5	TGTGCCAGCAGCCCCAGGGGCCCTACGACCTACGAGCAGTACTTC	CASSPRGPTTYEQYF
TRBD2	few	TRBJ2-3	TRBV6-5	TGTGCCAGCAGTTACTCGGGTACTCGCGGGGGAGATACGCAGTATTTT	CASSYSGTRGGDTQYF
NA	many	TRBJ1-1	TRBV4-2	TGTGCCAGCAGCCGCGGGGAGGCAGGGTTTGCTGAAGCTTTCTTT	CASSRGEAGFAEAFF
NA	few	TRBJ2-1	TRBV4-2	TGTGCCAGCAGCCCCTCACGGGGCGGAGAGCAGTTCTTC	CASSPSRGGEQFF
TRBD1	NA	TRBJ2-5	TRBV6-2/TRBV6-3	TGTGCCAGCCAACAAGGAAGGGCGACAGGGGCGGATGAGACCCAGTACTTC	CASQQGRATGADETQYF
NA	NA	TRBJ2-1	TRBV4-1	TGCGCCAGCAGCCAAGAGCCTCGTTACAATGAGCAGTTCTTC	CASSQEPRYNEQFF
TRBD2	many	TRBJ2-3	TRBV29-1	TGCAGCGTTGTTCCGGCGGGAGCTGGCACAGATACGCAGTATTTT	CSVVPAGAGTDTQYF
NA	NA	TRBJ1-4	TRBV21-1	TGTGCCAGCAGCAAAAGAGGGAATGAAAAACTGCTTTTT	CASSKRGNEKLLF
TRBD2	NA	TRBJ2-1	TRBV11-2	TGTGCCAGCAGCTTAACTAGCGGGCATATTCTCAATGAGCAGTTCTTC	CASSLTSGHILNEQFF
TRBD2	NA	TRBJ2-7	TRBV20-1	TGCAGTGCTGCCCCGGGACTAGACTCCTACGAGCAGTACTTC	CSAAPGLDSYEQYF
NA	few	TRBJ2-1	TRBV6-1	TGTGCCAGCAGTGAAGTCGGGGAGCAGTTCTTC	CASSEVGEQFF
NA	NA	TRBJ2-1	TRBV19	TGTGCCAGTGGTATAGGTTCGGGAACCTACAATGAGCAGTTCTTC	CASGIGSGTYNEQFF
TRBD1	NA	TRBJ2-7	TRBV19	TGTGCCAGTAGTATAGGACAGGGCCTCTTCTACGAGCAGTACTTC	CASSIGQGLFYEQYF
TRBD2	NA	TRBJ2-5	TRBV5-1	TGCGCCAGCAGCTTTGGGACTAGCGGGGTTCGGGAGACCCAGTACTTC	CASSFGTSGVRETQYF
NA	NA	TRBJ1-1	TRBV23-1	TGCGCCAGCAGTCAGTCGACCAATGAAGCTTTCTTT	CASSQSTNEAFF
NA	NA	TRBJ1-4	TRBV19	TGTGCCAGTAGTATCTATTCCCAGTATAATGAAAAACTGTTTTTT	CASSIYSQYNEKLFF
NA	many	TRBJ1-1	TRBV18	TGTGCCAGCTCACCACCGAAGGGAGAGTCGCGGACTGAAGCTTTCTTT	CASSPPKGESRTEAFF